The present TCR beta chain was sequenced within a study of shared clonotypes between healthy human individuals (dated by TCRdb to the early 2020s). Background on the whole study: Three men and a couple of women, aged 18 to 49 years, made up the cohort. For each donor, CD4 naive and CD4 memory were each given three plates, CD8 naive was given two plates, and CD8 memory was given one plate. To estimate repertoire size and how much clonotypes are shared between individuals, the study performed deep sequencing of blood TCR repertoires from 4 to 6 healthy adults. Libraries were prepared and TCR repertoires were sequenced by different laboratories using diverse techniques, in order to increase sequencing depth and limit assay-specific biases. Each donor's leukapheresis produced roughly between roughly 0.94 and 9.5 billion PBMCs.

What the authors observed across the whole study: Roughly 5% of naive CD4, around 3.5% of naive CD8, 2.3% of memory CD4, and roughly 0.4% of memory CD8 clonotypes were shared across several donors. The small number of donors limited the genetic and exposure-history diversity represented. Higher generation probabilities were observed for clonotypes shared by all four sorted-subset donors than for non-shared clonotypes. Estimated clonotype richness was generally larger for naive than for memory subsets. Rarefaction of sorted-subset datasets indicated incomplete sequencing despite the large sequencing depth. Sampling was restricted to blood, and TCR repertoires in tissue are likely to differ from TCR repertoires in blood. Pairwise subsampling indicated that sequencing depth was expected to affect the degree of clonotype sharing among donors.

The donors were healthy, HIV-negative adults who had no recently reported acute infections or vaccinations. Every donor was a Caucasian adult living in Nashville, Tennessee, USA. CD4+ T cells were enriched by magnetic negative selection; naive cells were then positively selected on CD45RA, and the negative fraction formed the memory subset. Blood was collected by leukapheresis, and PBMCs were isolated by Ficoll-Histopaque density gradient centrifugation and then cryopreserved in liquid nitrogen vapor phase. Purity and quantity of every magnetically sorted T cell population were checked by analytical flow cytometry. Genomic DNA was isolated from every sorted fraction and measured by UV absorbance on a Nanodrop 2000c. For this clone: Its antigen is not yet known. Base qualities were left out, and no much larger clone turns up one base away.

TCR CDR3 regions were amplified from genomic DNA by multiplex PCR using the deep immunoSEQ assay. For each cell subset, the extracted genomic DNA was distributed evenly across all wells of several immunoSEQ 96-well plates, and each plate served as one replicate. Each replicate PCR for sorted subsets received around 0.2 ug genomic DNA, equal to about 30,000 T cell genomes. Purified libraries were measured with a Qubit 3.0 fluorometer, size-checked on a Bioanalyzer 2100, and measured again with the KAPA Library Quantification kit. Every immunoSEQ 96-well plate was sequenced on a separate single-read 150-cycle Illumina NextSeq 550 flow cell. The authors processed their data as follows. Because the immunoSEQ output held only junctional sequences and lacked quality scores, the filtering could not match the filtering applied to full-length reads. To assign V/J genes and CDR3, sequences were annotated using PyIR, a Python wrapper for IgBLAST v1.9, with IMGT germline references. Reads with weak V/J assignments (E-value above 1e-6), missing CDR3, stop codons, out-of-frame junctions, or ambiguous translated residues were removed. A V3J clonotype was defined by an identical inferred V gene, J gene, and CDR3 amino acid sequence. Percentage overlap between repertoires was computed as shared unique clonotypes divided by the size of the smaller repertoire. Richness of each repertoire was evaluated using RTK rarefaction, the Chao1 estimator, and Recon v2.1 estimates of unobserved clonotypes. For all TCRbeta clonotypes obtained by the gDNA method from four donors, generation probabilities were computed with OLGA. TCRdb took over this immuneACCESS table, retaining in-frame rearrangements with V and J assigned. Such tables are incomplete; in checked studies, under half of the missing clones stem from an unresolved V gene, and the remainder is unexplained. V and J calls and clone size are given by that table; D and trimming were obtained from the DNA. Across this sample there are under 1,100,000 clones, with roughly 74% seen only once. The ten largest clones take up around 0.6% of the sample.

This clonotype was sampled from a man younger than 35 in good health. Some clones in this sample may be carry-over from other donors' samples. Sequenced: memory CD4+ T cells from PBMCs. This specimen's cell subset or site label, per the study, means: CD45RA-negative fraction.

This receptor has the CDR3 CASRTGGQYTIYF. Read as DNA, the sequence is TGTGCCAGCAGAACAGGGGGCCAATACACCATATATTTT. This receptor chain uses TRBV28 and TRBJ1-3; 9 central nucleotides agree with TRBD1. The CDR3, from cysteine to phenylalanine, totals 13 residues. CDR3 DNA only is kept here, 39 bases in frame from base 1. V is trimmed back by 6 bases and J by 8 bases, and the junction contains 5 bases that no gene match accounts for. From the germline V gene, CDR1 is MDHEN and CDR2 is SYDVKM. The full variable domain, completed from the reference TRBV28 and TRBJ1-3 proteins outside the CDR3, reads DVKVTQSSRYLVKRTGEKVFLECVQDMDHENMFWYRQDPGLGLRLIYFSYDVKMKEKGDIPEGYSVSREKKERFSLILESASTNQTSMYLCASRTGGQYTIYFGEGSWLTVV.